This T cell receptor (beta chain) originates from a study of graft-versus-host responses after intestinal transplantation. The CDR3 runs 14 residues. The germline V gene encodes CDR1 SGHNT and CDR2 YYREEE (reference sequence). V was trimmed by 4 bases and J by 6 bases, leaving 14 bases between them. Profiled with immunoSEQ multiplex PCR; TCRdb holds only in-frame clones, not every one. The data show about 15,000 clones, with 25% to 30% seen just once and about 3.9% held by the top ten. Responder cells labeled with CFSE (roughly 200,000) were co-plated with irradiated stimulator cells labeled with violet dye (roughly 200,000). This clone was recorded a few times.

The specimen was alloreactive CD4+ T cells from a mixed lymphocyte reaction culture, collected before intestinal transplant. Subset noted: CFSE-low proliferating T cells sorted from roughly six-day pre-transplant mixed lymphocyte reaction (GvH or HvG direction). The receptor's source is a human patient who received an intestinal transplant. The chain couples TRBV5-4 to TRBJ2-1, with D perhaps being TRBD1 or TRBD2 (7 bases each). The CDR3 bases are TGTGCCAGCAGCCTGACAGGGAGGGGCAATGAGCAGTTCTTC. This encodes CASSLTGRGNEQFF. Supplemented by reference TRBV5-4 and TRBJ2-1, the full variable domain reads ETGVTQSPTHLIKTRGQQVTLRCSSQSGHNTVSWYQQALGQGPQFIFQYYREEENGRGNFPPRFSGLQFPNYSSELNVNALELDDSALYLCASSLTGRGNEQFFGPGTRLTVL.